This TCR beta chain was retrieved from a study of blood T cell repertoires in COVID-19. About the research overall: The United States, Italy and Spain supplied acute and convalescent COVID-19 samples. PBMCs, B-cell-depleted T cells, or T cells were the source of the cDNA or gDNA that made up the material.

Between the trimmed V and J ends, which lost 0 bases and 3 bases, there was a span of 13 bases. Germline CDR1 and CDR2: SGHRS and YFSETQ. This CDR3 spans 16 amino acids. Study processing details: By means of reference gene primer amplification, nucleated cell counts were estimated. Sequencing used immunoSEQ multiplex PCR; TCRdb keeps in-frame clones, though not all of them. V, J and clone size were drawn from that table, and D and trimming were deduced from the DNA. The table records 110,000 to 150,000 clones, 75% to 85% of them present only once. The TCR sequence derives from a man between 65 and 85 years old who had recovered from COVID-19. The chain recombines TRBV5-1 with TRBJ2-4, with a weak D call TRBD1 (6 bases). The sequencing input was peripheral blood. CDR3 in DNA: TGCGCCAGCAGCTTGGCGGCGGGCAGGGGCAAAAACATTCAGTACTTC. Amino acids: CASSLAAGRGKNIQYF. Full variable domain (missing parts from reference TRBV5-1 and TRBJ2-4): KAGVTQTPRYLIKTRGQQVTLSCSPISGHRSVSWYQQTPGQGLQFLFEYFSETQRNKGNFPGRFSGRQFSNSRSEMNVSTLELGDSALYLCASSLAAGRGKNIQYFGAGTRLSVL.